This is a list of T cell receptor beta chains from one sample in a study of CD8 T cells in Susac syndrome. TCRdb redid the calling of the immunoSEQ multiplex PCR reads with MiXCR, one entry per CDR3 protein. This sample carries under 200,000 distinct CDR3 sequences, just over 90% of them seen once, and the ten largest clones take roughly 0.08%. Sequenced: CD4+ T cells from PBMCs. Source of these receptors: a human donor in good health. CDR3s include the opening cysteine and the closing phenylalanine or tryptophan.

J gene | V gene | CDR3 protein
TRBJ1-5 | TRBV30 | CAWSSGEGQPQHF
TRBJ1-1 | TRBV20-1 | CSAPYRDITTEAFF
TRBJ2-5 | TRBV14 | CASSSLGAGSQETQYF
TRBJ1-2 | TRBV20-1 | CSALRGTMGYTF
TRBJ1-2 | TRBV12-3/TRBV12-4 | CATSLGQVYGYTF
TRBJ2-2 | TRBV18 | CASSPRQALTGELFF
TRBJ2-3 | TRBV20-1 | CSASDRGLDTQYF
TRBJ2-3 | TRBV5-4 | CASSPGGAGDTQYF
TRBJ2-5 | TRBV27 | CASSLSSRAQETQYF
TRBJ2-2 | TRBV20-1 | CSAPRRQSGELFF
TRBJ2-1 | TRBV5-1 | CASSLGPPTNEQFF
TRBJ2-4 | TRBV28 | CASSFPGDGAKNIQYF
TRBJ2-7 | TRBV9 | CASSVGGGGSGRLDEQYF
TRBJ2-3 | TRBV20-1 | CSASSEDTDTQYF
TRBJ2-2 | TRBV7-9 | CASSSVAGVAGELFF
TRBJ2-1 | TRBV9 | CASSPWREGLEQFF
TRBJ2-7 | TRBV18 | CASSSPGQSYVQYF
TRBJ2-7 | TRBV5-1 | CASSLPSGALTYEQYF
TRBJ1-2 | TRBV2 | CASSLEGDRIGYTF
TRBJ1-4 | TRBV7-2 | CASSLANGQGVKKLFF
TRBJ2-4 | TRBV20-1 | CSVRDSQGAYIQYF
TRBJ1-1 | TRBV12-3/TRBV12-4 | CASSPRTGLVTEAFF
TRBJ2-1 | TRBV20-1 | CSARDRLRLAVNNEQFF
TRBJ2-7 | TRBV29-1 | CSAPISSYEQYF
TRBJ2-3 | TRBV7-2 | CASSLVGHTDTQYF
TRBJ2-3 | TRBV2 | CASNGFTGGIEDTQYF
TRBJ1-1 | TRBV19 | CASRAGSEGLAFF
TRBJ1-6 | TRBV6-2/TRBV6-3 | CASSRQVFRDSYISPLHF
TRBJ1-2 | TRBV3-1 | CASSHFTADGYTF
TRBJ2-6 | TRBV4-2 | CASSQGRGTGANVLTF
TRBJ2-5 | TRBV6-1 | CASSDQPLAVETQYF
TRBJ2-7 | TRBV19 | CASSSLTGSAYEQYF
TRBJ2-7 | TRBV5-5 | CASSLGGTIYAGEQYF
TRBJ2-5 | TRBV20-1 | CSARDPGRNQETQYF
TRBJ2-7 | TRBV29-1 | CSVETGTGYYEQYF
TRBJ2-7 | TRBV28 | CASSLGRAYEQYF
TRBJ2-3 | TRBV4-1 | CASSRETRTDTQYF
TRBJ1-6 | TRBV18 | CASSPGASSSYNSPLHF
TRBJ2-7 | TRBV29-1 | CSVGTGASEQYF
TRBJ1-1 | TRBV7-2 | CASSGPLSLNTEAFF
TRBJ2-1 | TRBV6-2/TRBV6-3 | CASSYSGTGSGNEQFF
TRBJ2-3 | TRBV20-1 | CSAPPWNGGAVYGDTQYF
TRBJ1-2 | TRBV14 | CASSHGTTYGYTF